These 5 T cell receptor beta chains share one sample of origin, sequenced in a study of human T cells and chemical hapten exposure. The time point is: pre-sensitization, week 0. Treatment noted: therapeutic diphenylcyclopropenone sensitization with weekly scalp DPC. TCRdb processed the RACE reads anew with MiXCR; each CDR3 protein has one entry. The sample lists 62,000 or so distinct CDR3 sequences, approximately 11% occurring once. Sequenced here: whole blood, sampled in connection with sensitization to the hapten diphenylcyclopropenone (DPC). The receptors shown here come from a woman aged 45-60 years with alopecia areata. Some clones in this sample may be carry-over from other donors' samples.

This clonotype was detected many times. The chain recombines TRBV5-5 with TRBJ1-2, with 7 bases matching TRBD1. V was clipped by 3 bases and J by 0 bases; unmatched bases: 14. There are 18 residues in the CDR3. Germline assignment: CDR1 SGHKS and CDR2 YYEKEE (reference sequence). The CDR3 DNA is TGTGCCAGCAGCTCCGAAGCCCCTGGGACAGCGGCTAACTATGGCTACACCTTC. Its protein product is CASSSEAPGTAANYGYTF.

A few counts support this clonotype. The rearrangement links TRBV18 to TRBJ1-1; D not certain. Trimming took 3 bases from V and 1 from J, leaving 9 bases between them. Germline CDR1 is KGHSH and CDR2 is LQKENI. This CDR3 region has 14 residues. CDR3 in DNA: TGTGCCAGCTCACCGTCTAACAGGAACACTGAAGCTTTCTTT. This translates into CASSPSNRNTEAFF.

This clonotype has a handful of counts. At one boundary the junction diverges from the germline segment, which might be a read error. This chain joins TRBV28 and TRBJ2-7, with D tentatively TRBD1 (6 bases). CDR1 MDHEN and CDR2 SYDVKM come from the germline V gene. The CDR3 consists of 15 residues. Written as DNA, the CDR3 is TGTGTCAGCAGTTCCCCCGGGACAAGGCCCTACGAGCAGTACTTC. It encodes CVSSSPGTRPYEQYF.

This clonotype was seen ten or more times. The chain couples TRBV6-5 to TRBJ2-5, with no clear D. The CDR3 loop spans 15 amino acids. CDR1 is MNHEY and CDR2 is SVGAGI in the germline V gene. V was pared by 6 bases and J by 0 bases, with 14 bases between. The CDR3 spells CASRHSLRYQETQYF. The CDR3, as DNA: TGTGCCAGCAGGCACAGCCTGAGGTACCAAGAGACCCAGTACTTC.

This clonotype was counted ten times or more. The CDR3 coding sequence is TGTGCCAGCAGTTACTCGACGTATTCTGAAGCTTTCTTT. It encodes CASSYSTYSEAFF. V gene TRBV6-2 or TRBV6-3 combines with J gene TRBJ1-1, with D unresolved. CDR3 length: 13 residues. The germline V gene has CDR1 MNHEY and CDR2 SVGEGT. V lost 0 bases and J 6 bases, leaving 8 bases between the germline ends.